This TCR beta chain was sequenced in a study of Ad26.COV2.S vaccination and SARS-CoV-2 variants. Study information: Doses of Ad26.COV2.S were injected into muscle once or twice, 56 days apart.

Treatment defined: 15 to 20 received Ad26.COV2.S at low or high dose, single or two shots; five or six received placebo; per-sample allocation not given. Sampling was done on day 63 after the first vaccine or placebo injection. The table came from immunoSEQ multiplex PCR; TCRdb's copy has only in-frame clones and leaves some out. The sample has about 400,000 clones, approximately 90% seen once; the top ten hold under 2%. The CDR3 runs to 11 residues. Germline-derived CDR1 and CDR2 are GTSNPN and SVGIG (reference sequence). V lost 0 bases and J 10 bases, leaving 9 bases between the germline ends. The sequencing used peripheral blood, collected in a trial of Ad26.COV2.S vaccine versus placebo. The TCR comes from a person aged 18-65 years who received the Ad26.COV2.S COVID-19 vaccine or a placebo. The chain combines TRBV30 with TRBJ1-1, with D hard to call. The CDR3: CAWSVREAAFF. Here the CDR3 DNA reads TGTGCCTGGAGTGTACGGGAAGCAGCTTTCTTT.